Described below is a single T cell receptor (beta chain) sequence and its context. Germline CDR1 LNHDA, CDR2 SQIVND (reference sequence). The V gene end was trimmed by 3 bases and the J gene end by 1 base; junction bases not matched to a gene: 10. The CDR3 consists of 17 residues. The data are from a study of blood T cell repertoires in COVID-19. Assay: immunoSEQ multiplex PCR; the TCRdb copy retains only in-frame clones and omits some. The repertoire holds tens of thousands of clones, approximately 90% seen once, with about 6.5% in the top ten. Sequencing was carried out using peripheral blood. The origin of this receptor is a woman aged 60 to 75 with COVID-19, enrolled during active disease. The chain uses TRBV19 and TRBJ1-1; 8 bases align to TRBD1. The CDR3 coding sequence is TGTGCCAGTAGTATTAGGTCGGCAGGGGGCCGGAACACTGAAGCTTTCTTT. Its translation is CASSIRSAGGRNTEAFF.